These 30 T cell receptor beta chains came from one sample sequenced in a study of shared clonotypes between healthy human individuals. Sequencing used immunoSEQ multiplex PCR; TCRdb keeps in-frame clones, though not all of them. Of about 480,000 clones in the sample, 60% to 80% were seen once. The sequenced sample was PBMCs. The receptors stem from a woman aged 40 to 50 in good health. Some clones in this sample may be carry-over from other donors' samples.

This clone was picked up one time. The chain combines TRBV6-6 with TRBJ2-7, with D uncertain. This CDR3 comprises 12 residues. V was pared by 6 bases and J by 9 bases, with 15 bases between. Germline V gene lookup returns CDR1 MNHNY and CDR2 SVGAGI (reference sequence). CDR3 in amino acids: CASSPPTSGQYF. CDR3 in DNA: TGTGCCAGCAGCCCCCCTACTTCGGGGCAGTACTTC.

The gene calls are TRBV28 and TRBJ1-5; D is possibly TRBD1 (5 bases). The CDR3 extends over 12 amino acids. The germline V gene encodes CDR1 MDHEN and CDR2 SYDVKM. V lost 3 bases and J lost 10, with 10 bases in between. CDR3 sequence (DNA): TGTGCCAGCAGTTTGGGAGACAGACCCCAGCATTTT. Encoded protein: CASSLGDRPQHF.

This rearrangement joins TRBV19 to TRBJ2-5, with TRBD1 matching over 7 bases. The CDR3 extends over 14 amino acids. Germline CDR1 is LNHDA and CDR2 is SQIVND (reference sequence). The junction had 6 bases not matched to a gene; V was cut back by 4 bases and J by 4 bases. The CDR3 reads CASSKTGIGETQYF. Here the CDR3 DNA reads TGTGCCAGTAGTAAGACAGGGATCGGAGAGACCCAGTACTTC.

A word on this clone: This likely stems from a read error, as it lies one base from a far larger clone. Other DNA sequences in the sample encode the same CDR3. V and J are TRBV5-1 and TRBJ2-1; a possible D gene is TRBD2 (5 bases). Trimming took 4 bases from V and 9 from J, leaving 20 bases between them. The V gene's germline CDR1 is SGHRS and CDR2 YFSETQ. CDR3 length: 15 residues. CDR3 bases: TGCGCCAGCAGCCTGAGGCGGGCCCAGATGGGTGAGCAGTTCTTC. Its protein is CASSLRRAQMGEQFF.

This clone appeared a single time. The chain combines TRBV7-8 with TRBJ2-4, with 11 positions matching TRBD2. The germline gives CDR1 SGHVS, CDR2 FQNEAQ. CDR3 length equals 19 residues. J gave up 0 bases and V 5 bases, and 12 bases lay outside the gene matches. This CDR3 is CASSPTSGRHSGAKNIQYF. The DNA for the CDR3 is TGTGCCAGCAGCCCTACTAGCGGGAGACACTCGGGAGCCAAAAACATTCAGTACTTC.

The chain couples TRBV28 to TRBJ2-7; D not resolved. The CDR3 spans 13 residues. The V gene lost 2 bases and the J gene lost 5 bases, with 10 bases spanning the gap. Germline assignment: CDR1 MDHEN and CDR2 SYDVKM. The CDR3 spells CASSLTTPHEQYF. The CDR3 coding sequence is TGTGCCAGCAGTTTAACTACCCCCCACGAGCAGTACTTC.

The V and J genes are TRBV28 and TRBJ2-2; 11 nucleotides line up with TRBD1. The V gene end was trimmed by 3 bases and the J gene end by 4 bases; junction bases not matched to a gene: 7. This CDR3 has 17 amino acids. In germline, CDR1 is MDHEN, CDR2 SYDVKM. CDR3 sequence: CASSLYGTGGGTGELFF. The CDR3 DNA reads as TGTGCCAGCAGTTTGTATGGGACAGGGGGAGGCACCGGGGAGCTGTTTTTT.

This chain joins TRBV7-9 and TRBJ1-1, with D tentatively TRBD1 (6 bases). The CDR3 runs to 14 residues. The V gene's germline CDR1 is SEHNR and CDR2 FQNEAQ (reference sequence). Trimming pared 1 base from V and 4 bases from J, leaving 10 bases between. CDR3 DNA sequence: TGTGCCAGCAGCTTAGAGGGGGGTTTCACTGAAGCTTTCTTT. Protein sequence: CASSLEGGFTEAFF.

The chain uses TRBV9 and TRBJ2-5, with TRBD1 matching over 9 bases. The CDR3 is 15 residues long. Germline lookup yields CDR1 SGDLS and CDR2 YYNGEE. Trimming cost V 3 bases and J 5 bases; bases outside gene matches: 8. CDR3 loop: CASSEGQGRWETQYF. CDR3 DNA sequence: TGTGCCAGCAGCGAAGGACAGGGGAGATGGGAGACCCAGTACTTC.

This chain links TRBV6-1 with TRBJ1-6; D is possibly TRBD1 (5 bases). The length of the CDR3 is 17 residues. Germline CDR1 MNHNS, CDR2 SASEGT. The V end lost 2 bases, the J end lost 5 bases, and 16 bases lay between the germline ends. The CDR3 sequence is CASSEFAGNLNNSPLHF. The CDR3 DNA is TGTGCCAGCAGTGAATTCGCAGGGAACCTTAATAATTCACCCCTCCACTTT.

This chain joins TRBV7-9 and TRBJ2-3; 12 positions agree with TRBD1. CDR1 SEHNR and CDR2 FQNEAQ come from the germline V gene (reference sequence). Trimming removed 5 bases from V and 3 bases from J; junction bases left unmatched: 6. The CDR3 extends over 16 amino acids. The DNA for the CDR3 is TGTGCCAGCAGCCCTGGGACAGGGGGCGAAACAGATACGCAGTATTTT. Translated: CASSPGTGGETDTQYF.

J is TRBJ2-2 and V is TRBV27; 14 nucleotides agree with TRBD2. Germline CDR1 is MNHEY and CDR2 is SMNVEV (reference sequence). Trimming cost V 7 bases and J 8 bases; bases outside gene matches: 3. This CDR3 is 14 amino acids long. CDR3 amino acids: CASTGTSGSGELFF. CDR3 nucleotide sequence: TGTGCCAGCACTGGGACTAGCGGGAGTGGGGAGCTGTTTTTT.

The CDR3 DNA reads TGTGCCAGCATATGGGGGGGACAAAGCACAGATACGCAGTATTTT. Encoded protein: CASIWGGQSTDTQYF. This chain links TRBV5-6 with TRBJ2-3; perhaps TRBD2 as D (7 bases). Trimming removed 6 bases from V and 0 bases from J, with 14 bases in between. The CDR3 sequence is 15 residues long. The germline gives CDR1 SGHDT, CDR2 YYEEEE. Supplemented by reference TRBV5-6 and TRBJ2-3, the full variable domain reads DAGVTQSPTHLIKTRGQQVTLRCSPKSGHDTVSWYQQALGQGPQFIFQYYEEEERQRGNFPDRFSGHQFPNYSSELNVNALLLGDSALYLCASIWGGQSTDTQYFGPGTRLTVL.

In the case of this clone: A far larger clone is one nucleotide away, so this likely arose from a read error. Other DNA sequences in the sample encode the same CDR3. V and J are TRBV27 and TRBJ1-5; D is perhaps TRBD1 (6 bases). Germline V gene data show CDR1 as MNHEY and CDR2 as SMNVEV (reference sequence). The CDR3 has 16 amino acids. Here the CDR3 DNA reads TGTGCCAGCAGTGCTTTTAGCACAGGGTTCAATCAGCCCCAGCACTTT. The encoded protein is CASSAFSTGFNQPQHF.

This chain uses TRBV4-2 with TRBJ2-5; 7 bases align to TRBD2. This CDR3 spans 16 amino acids. V lost 0 bases and J lost 7; bases outside the gene matches: 11. The germline gives CDR1 LGHNA, CDR2 YNFKEQ. This CDR3 reads CASSQDNSGDLGTQYF. The CDR3 coding sequence is TGTGCCAGCAGCCAAGATAACAGCGGGGACTTGGGGACCCAGTACTTC.

This chain joins TRBV7-2 and TRBJ2-3; 10 nucleotides align to TRBD2. Germline V lookup: CDR1 SGHTA, CDR2 FQGNSA. This CDR3 region has 17 residues. The V gene end was trimmed by 4 bases and the J gene end by 1 base; junction bases not matched to a gene: 8. CDR3 nucleotides: TGTGCCAGCAGCTCGTCTAGCGGGAGTTTGGGCACAGATACGCAGTATTTT. Amino acids: CASSSSSGSLGTDTQYF.

The CDR3 DNA reads TGTGCCAGCAAAAAGGACACGGGACAGGGATGGGAAAAACTGTTTTTT. It is translated as CASKKDTGQGWEKLFF. The chain carries TRBV27 and TRBJ1-4, with TRBD1 matching over 9 bases. V lost 7 bases to trimming and J lost 8 bases; unmatched junction nucleotides: 14. CDR3 length equals 16 residues. Germline V lookup: CDR1 MNHEY, CDR2 SMNVEV (reference sequence).

The chain recombines TRBV29-1 with TRBJ2-3, with D perhaps matching TRBD1 (6 bases). Germline V CDR1 and CDR2: SQVTM, ANQGSEA. The length of the CDR3 is 13 residues. V gave up 7 bases and J gave up 0 bases, with 11 bases separating them. CDR3 sequence: CSASGTSTDTQYF. CDR3 coding DNA: TGCAGCGCATCCGGGACAAGCACAGATACGCAGTATTTT.

The chain employs TRBV7-9 and TRBJ2-1, with D perhaps matching TRBD1 (6 bases). Trimming took 1 base from V and 4 from J, leaving 11 bases between them. The CDR3 covers 15 residues. The germline gives CDR1 SEHNR, CDR2 FQNEAQ (reference sequence). The CDR3 sequence: CASSLGLDRYNEQFF. CDR3 bases: TGTGCCAGCAGCTTAGGCCTGGACAGATACAATGAGCAGTTCTTC.

The chain links TRBV6-1 to TRBJ1-5; no clear D. Trimming pared 1 base from V and 1 base from J, leaving 17 bases between. The V gene's germline CDR1 is MNHNS and CDR2 SASEGT. The CDR3 extends over 18 amino acids. CDR3 sequence reads: CASSEVRVVVRSNQPQHF. In DNA, the CDR3 is TGTGCCAGCAGTGAAGTCCGAGTAGTGGTGAGGAGCAATCAGCCCCAGCATTTT.

The chain combines TRBV11-2 with TRBJ2-7, with 9 bases fitting TRBD1. The ends lost 6 bases at V and 5 bases at J; junction bases unmatched: 5. The germline V gene encodes CDR1 SGHAT and CDR2 FQNNGV. This CDR3 comprises 13 residues. The CDR3 is CASSSGTGNEQYF. CDR3 nucleotide sequence: TGTGCCAGCAGTTCCGGGACAGGGAACGAGCAGTACTTC.

The V and J genes are TRBV7-8 and TRBJ2-2; D may be TRBD1 (6 bases). Germline CDR1 is SGHVS and CDR2 is FQNEAQ. This CDR3 contains 17 residues. The V end lost 2 bases, the J end lost 4 bases, and 17 bases lay between the germline ends. The CDR3, as DNA: TGTGCCAGCAGCTTAAGGCCCCAAGGGGGTGGCACCGGGGAGCTGTTTTTT. It specifies CASSLRPQGGGTGELFF.

CDR3 sequence (DNA): TGTGCCAGCAGTTCACCGGACATCCTCTCTGGAAACACCATATATTTT. Its translation is CASSSPDILSGNTIYF. This chain connects TRBV28 to TRBJ1-3; TRBD1 might be the D (5 bases). The length of the CDR3 is 16 residues. With 4 bases removed from V and 0 bases from J, the gap between germline ends came to 13 bases. Germline CDR1 reads MDHEN; CDR2 reads SYDVKM.

This clone occurred once. The chain links TRBV6-1 to TRBJ2-5, with 9 bases lining up with TRBD1. The end of the DNA is better explained by TRBJ2-7, so the J call may be wrong. CDR1 MNHNS and CDR2 SASEGT come from the germline V gene. This CDR3 is built from 15 residues. CDR3 in DNA: TGTGCCAGCAGTGATCGCGGGACAGGGTCCTACGAGCAGTACTTC. Its protein product is CASSDRGTGSYEQYF.

This clone was recorded many times. This chain uses TRBV15 with TRBJ1-1; D is ambiguous. Germline V gene sequence: CDR1 LNHNV, CDR2 YYDKDF (reference sequence). The CDR3 extends over 13 amino acids. The V and J ends lost 1 base and 7 bases respectively, with 10 bases between them. The CDR3 is CATSRVSADEAFF. As DNA, the CDR3 is TGTGCCACCAGCAGAGTTTCGGCAGATGAAGCTTTCTTT.

The rearrangement links TRBV6-6 to TRBJ2-7, with 7 bases lining up with TRBD2. Trimming cost V 8 bases and J 2 bases; bases outside gene matches: 6. There are 13 residues in the CDR3. Germline V gene lookup returns CDR1 MNHNY and CDR2 SVGAGI (reference sequence). This chain's CDR3 is CASRWAGAYEQYF. Here the CDR3 DNA reads TGTGCCAGCCGTTGGGCGGGAGCCTACGAGCAGTACTTC.

V is TRBV2 and J is TRBJ2-3; D ambiguous. CDR1 and CDR2 from the germline V gene are SNHLY and FYNNEI. This CDR3 is 14 amino acids long. Trimming stripped 6 bases from V and 4 bases from J, with 14 bases between. The CDR3: CASRKPGDADTQYF. The CDR3 nucleotides read TGTGCCAGCAGAAAGCCCGGCGATGCAGATACGCAGTATTTT.

J is TRBJ2-1 and V is TRBV7-9; no reliable D call. CDR1 and CDR2 from the germline V gene are SEHNR and FQNEAQ (reference sequence). The CDR3 sequence is 12 residues long. The V gene lost 10 bases and the J gene lost 2 bases, with 9 bases spanning the gap. The CDR3: CATDATYNEQFF. The CDR3 region has the DNA TGTGCCACGGACGCTACCTACAATGAGCAGTTCTTC.

This clone showed up just once. The gene calls are TRBV5-5 and TRBJ2-6; the D gene could be TRBD1 or TRBD2 (5 bases each). The CDR3 extends over 15 amino acids. V lost 7 bases and J lost 0, with 11 bases in between. CDR1 and CDR2 (germline): SGHKS, YYEKEE (reference sequence). CDR3 sequence reads: CASGPRGSGANVLTF. CDR3 DNA: TGTGCCAGCGGACCGAGGGGCTCTGGGGCCAACGTCCTGACTTTC.

The V gene is TRBV19, the J gene TRBJ2-7; tentatively, D is TRBD1 (5 bases). The ends were cut back, 4 bases at V and 7 bases at J, with 14 bases in the middle. The CDR3 contains 13 residues. The germline gives CDR1 LNHDA, CDR2 SQIVND (reference sequence). This chain's CDR3 is CASSRTQSREQYF. The CDR3 bases are TGTGCCAGTAGTAGGACACAATCAAGGGAGCAGTACTTC.